The 16 T cell receptor beta chains below were found in one sample sequenced in a study of cytomegalovirus exposure and HLA in healthy donors. Primers for the PCR totalled 60 Vbeta and 13 Jbeta. Clones were sequenced by immunoSEQ multiplex PCR, and TCRdb holds only the in-frame ones, with some missing. The repertoire holds around 110,000 clones, with approximately 71% as singletons. The specimen was PBMCs. The receptors were sampled from a man between 40 and 49 years old in good health and CMV-seronegative.

The chain employs TRBV19 and TRBJ1-2; D is uncertain. V lost 6 bases, J lost 3 bases, and 5 bases lay in between. The CDR3 extends over 11 amino acids. CDR1 and CDR2 (germline): LNHDA, SQIVND (reference sequence). CDR3 residues: CASSIHYGYTF. CDR3 in DNA: TGTGCCAGTAGCATTCACTATGGCTACACCTTC.

The chain combines TRBV29-1 with TRBJ2-1; TRBD2 is a possible D gene (6 bases). Germline values: CDR1 SQVTM, CDR2 ANQGSEA. The CDR3 sequence is 12 residues long. V was trimmed by 4 bases and J by 6 bases, leaving 10 bases between them. Written as DNA, the CDR3 is TGCAGCGTTGCCGCGGGGCTCAATGAGCAGTTCTTC. Translating gives CSVAAGLNEQFF.

This clone came up a few times. Other DNA sequences of this sample code for an identical CDR3. The chain is built from TRBV7-9 and TRBJ1-1; D call uncertain. This CDR3 is built from 13 residues. V was shortened by 2 bases and J by 1 base, with 5 bases between the two germline ends. Germline V CDR1 and CDR2: SEHNR, FQNEAQ (reference sequence). CDR3 residues: CASSLQENTEAFF. DNA for the CDR3: TGTGCCAGCAGCTTACAGGAGAACACTGAAGCTTTCTTT.

The chain uses TRBV29-1 and TRBJ1-2, with a weak D call TRBD1 (6 bases). This CDR3 is 13 amino acids long. Germline V CDR1 and CDR2: SQVTM, ANQGSEA. V shed 5 bases and J shed 5 bases, with 15 bases lying between them. CDR3 bases: TGCAGCGTTAGGACAGATACTGTTTATGGCTACACCTTC. It is translated as CSVRTDTVYGYTF.

The rearrangement joins TRBV9 to TRBJ1-1, with no clear D. The CDR3 contains 17 residues. Germline V gives CDR1 SGDLS, CDR2 YYNGEE. V was clipped by 4 bases and J by 0 bases, with 19 bases between them. The CDR3 sequence is CASSPRAGDNMNTEAFF. The DNA for the CDR3 is TGTGCCAGCAGCCCAAGAGCCGGGGATAACATGAACACTGAAGCTTTCTTT.

The chain employs TRBV28 and TRBJ1-2, with 8 bases aligning to TRBD1. The junction had 5 bases not matched to a gene; V was cut back by 8 bases and J by 3 bases. The CDR3 spans 13 residues. Germline CDR1 is MDHEN and CDR2 is SYDVKM. The DNA for the CDR3 is TGTGCCAGCCTGGACAGGGCGGACTATGGCTACACCTTC. Its translation: CASLDRADYGYTF.

J is TRBJ2-7 and V is TRBV28, with 9 bases fitting TRBD1. Germline CDR1 and CDR2: MDHEN and SYDVKM. V trimming: 7 bases; J trimming: 4 bases; junction bases outside the gene matches: 11. This CDR3 has 15 amino acids. The CDR3 nucleotides read TGTGCCAGCACCCTTAGCCGGGACAGGGTTTACGAGCAGTACTTC. Translating it yields CASTLSRDRVYEQYF.

Many counts were recorded for this clone. The chain is built from TRBV7-9 and TRBJ1-4, with D uncertain. CDR1 and CDR2 from the germline V gene are SEHNR and FQNEAQ (reference sequence). Trimming removed 11 bases at V and 8 bases at J, with 15 bases between. The CDR3 runs 12 residues. The CDR3 DNA reads TGTGCCGCCGGGAGAAAAAACGAAAAACTGTTTTTT. Translation gives CAAGRKNEKLFF.

This chain joins TRBV6-5 and TRBJ2-5, with 7 bases fitting TRBD1. The assigned J gene may be wrong: the sequence end matches TRBJ2-7 better. The germline CDR1 and CDR2 sequences are MNHEY and SVGAGI. There are 14 residues in the CDR3. The CDR3 here is CASSYSAGGSEQYF. CDR3 nucleotides: TGTGCCAGCAGTTACTCTGCAGGGGGAAGCGAGCAGTACTTC.

V gene TRBV6-1 combines with J gene TRBJ2-7, with a tentative D call TRBD2 (6 bases). The V gene lost 0 bases and the J gene lost 0 bases, with 9 bases spanning the gap. Germline CDR1 reads MNHNS; CDR2 reads SASEGT. The CDR3 runs 15 residues. The CDR3 is CASSEAGGSSYEQYF. Here the CDR3 DNA reads TGTGCCAGCAGTGAAGCCGGGGGTAGCTCCTACGAGCAGTACTTC.

This rearrangement joins TRBV7-9 to TRBJ2-7; 11 positions agree with TRBD1. CDR3 length: 15 amino acids. The germline gives CDR1 SEHNR, CDR2 FQNEAQ (reference sequence). V shed 7 bases and J 3 bases; nucleotides not matched to a gene: 8. The CDR3 spells CASTHRGQGVYEQYF. DNA for the CDR3: TGTGCCAGCACCCATCGGGGACAGGGGGTCTACGAGCAGTACTTC.

The chain joins TRBV18 to TRBJ1-2; D perhaps matches TRBD1 (5 bases). The CDR3 is 15 residues long. Trimming cost V 3 bases and J 7 bases, with 18 bases left between them. Germline CDR1 KGHSH, CDR2 LQKENI. CDR3 in DNA: TGTGCCAGCTCACCGGGCGGGGGGAATGAGCTTGGCTACACCTTC. This codes for CASSPGGGNELGYTF.

This sequence joins TRBV5-4 and TRBJ1-2, with D possibly matching TRBD1 (6 bases). Trimming took 3 bases from V and 8 from J, leaving 14 bases between them. This CDR3 region has 13 residues. CDR1 is SGHNT and CDR2 is YYREEE in the germline V gene (reference sequence). The CDR3 spells CASSSDSHSGYTF. The CDR3 DNA reads TGTGCCAGCAGCTCGGACAGCCATTCCGGCTACACCTTC.

J is TRBJ1-3 and V is TRBV19, with TRBD1 identical over 8 bases. Germline-derived CDR1 and CDR2 are LNHDA and SQIVND (reference sequence). After removal of 3 bases from V and 0 bases from J, the junction contained 4 bases not matched to a gene. The CDR3 has 16 amino acids. CDR3 sequence: CASSIGTGYSGNTIYF. CDR3 DNA sequence: TGTGCCAGTAGTATTGGGACAGGTTACTCTGGAAACACCATATATTTT. Looking up the rest from reference TRBV19 and TRBJ1-3 gives the full variable domain: DGGITQSPKYLFRKEGQNVTLSCEQNLNHDAMYWYRQDPGQGLRLIYYSQIVNDFQKGDIAEGYSVSREKKESFPLTVTSAQKNPTAFYLCASSIGTGYSGNTIYFGEGSWLTVV.

V is TRBV7-9 and J is TRBJ2-7; TRBD2 matches 14 bases. In germline, CDR1 is SEHNR, CDR2 FQNEAQ (reference sequence). The CDR3 covers 17 residues. The J segment lost 2 bases and the V segment lost 5 bases, leaving 8 bases of the junction unmatched. CDR3 sequence (DNA): TGTGCCAGCAGCGGGACTAGCGGGGGCCCAACTCCCTACGAGCAGTACTTC. Its protein is CASSGTSGGPTPYEQYF. Full variable domain (missing parts from reference TRBV7-9 and TRBJ2-7): DTGVSQNPRHKITKRGQNVTFRCDPISEHNRLYWYRQTLGQGPEFLTYFQNEAQLEKSRLLSDRFSAERPKGSFSTLEIQRTEQGDSAMYLCASSGTSGGPTPYEQYFGPGTRLTVT.

The chain carries TRBV5-1 and TRBJ2-3; 7 nucleotides line up with TRBD1. CDR1 and CDR2 (germline): SGHRS, YFSETQ. The CDR3 covers 15 residues. Germline trimming cut 7 bases from V and 0 bases from J; bases unmatched to any gene: 8. This CDR3 is CASFQGQPSTDTQYF. In DNA, the CDR3 is TGCGCCAGCTTCCAGGGACAGCCCAGCACAGATACGCAGTATTTT.